Here is one TCR beta chain with its context. Its antigen remains unidentified. The data derive from a study of T cell responses to AZD1222 COVID-19 vaccine. Clones were read by immunoSEQ multiplex PCR, and TCRdb kept only the in-frame ones, dropping some. The sample consists of about 110,000 clones, around 87% of them appearing once. Second-dose timings of about 4 or about 12 weeks were pooled. General study findings and limits: Donor demographics were predominantly white British with a female majority; clonal diversity may be underestimated.

Trimming cost V 4 bases and J 7 bases, with 17 bases left between them. CDR3 length: 14 amino acids. Looked up from germline, CDR1 is LGHNA and CDR2 is YNFKEQ. The origin of this receptor is an adult who received the AZD1222 COVID-19 vaccine. This material consisted of peripheral blood, taken 28 days after the second AZD1222 dose. The V gene is TRBV4-2, the J gene TRBJ2-7, with D perhaps assigned TRBD1 or TRBD2 (6 bases each). The CDR3 nucleotides read TGTGCCAGCAGCCCCCGATTGTTAGGGGGGGAGCAGTACTTC. Protein sequence: CASSPRLLGGEQYF.